This entry is about one T cell receptor beta chain. Its target is unknown. These data originate in a study of T cell responses to AZD1222 COVID-19 vaccine. Overall study results and limits: Baseline serology detected seropositivity in only five to seven AZD1222 recipients. Nearly half of spike-specific TCRs reportedly target unmutated variant regions.

CDR1 is SEHNR and CDR2 is FQNEAQ in the germline V gene (reference sequence). This CDR3 region has 15 residues. Deletions cut 1 base from V and 4 bases from J, with 14 bases between. Some clones are missing from TCRdb's copy, which holds only in-frame ones; the method was immunoSEQ multiplex PCR. Seen here are about 150,000 clones, about nine tenths observed once, and the top ten hold about 2%. Second-dose intervals of approximately 4 or approximately 12 weeks were pooled. V and J are TRBV7-9 and TRBJ2-7; D may be TRBD1 (5 bases). The source was peripheral blood, collected 28 days after the second AZD1222 dose. The source is an adult who received the AZD1222 COVID-19 vaccine. CDR3 loop: CASSLGATDIYEQYF. In DNA, the CDR3 is TGTGCCAGCAGCTTAGGTGCGACAGACATATACGAGCAGTACTTC.